This T cell receptor (beta chain) was sequenced in a study of response to subunit inactivated influenza vaccine. Germline V gene sequence: CDR1 SGHAT, CDR2 FQNNGV. Trimming took off 4 bases at V and 9 bases at J, with 28 bases between the two ends. The CDR3 is 17 amino acids. Whole-study findings and limits: Authors proposed each seasonal influenza vaccination draws in few new T cells.

TCRdb independently ran MiXCR on the RT-PCR reads; one entry per CDR3 protein. This sample has 500,000 to 600,000 distinct CDR3 sequences, with about 7.6% found just once. Comment on this clonotype: No antigen is known for it.

The V call is TRBV11-2, the J call TRBJ2-7; D is possibly TRBD1 (6 bases). The clonotype originates from a man aged 50-75 years who received an inactivated influenza vaccine. Specimen: PBMCs from blood, collected 23 to 25 months after vaccination. The CDR3 region is CASSSKYSGTPSSGQYF. In DNA form, the CDR3 reads TGTGCCAGCAGCTCGAAGTATTCCGGGACACCCTCATCAGGGCAGTACTTC.